Listed here are 14 T cell receptor beta chains from one sample, sequenced in a study of glioma-infiltrating T cells. Using RNA template, CDR3s of TCR alpha and beta were amplified with iRepertoire arm-PCR. TCRdb analysed the multiplex PCR reads with MiXCR anew, one entry per CDR3 protein. The data hold some 40,000 distinct CDR3 sequences, with more than 20% observed a single time. Input material: glioma tissue, nonneoplastic brain tissue, or PBMCs (not recorded which). The receptors shown here come from a human donor with low-grade glioma or glioblastoma, undergoing nonglioma brain surgery, or in good health (not recorded which).

This clonotype was seen many times. The chain uses TRBV20-1 and TRBJ2-1; TRBD2 aligns across 8 bases. Trimming removed 5 bases from V and 2 bases from J; junction bases left unmatched: 5. This CDR3 has 14 residues. Germline lookup yields CDR1 DFQATT and CDR2 SNEGSKA (reference sequence). CDR3 in DNA: TGCAGTGCTCACGACGGGGGGGCCTACAATGAGCAGTTCTTC. Translation: CSAHDGGAYNEQFF.

With regard to this clonotype: Since a much larger clone is just one base distant, this may be a read error. The chain is built from TRBV24-1 and TRBJ2-3; D perhaps matches TRBD2 (6 bases). The CDR3 is 14 amino acids. Trimming stripped 5 bases from V and 5 bases from J, with 13 bases between. Germline values: CDR1 KGHDR, CDR2 SFDVKD. CDR3 in DNA: TGTGCCACCAGTGTTCCGTCTAGCGTAGATACGCAGTATTTT. Its translation: CATSVPSSVDTQYF.

This clonotype was detected a few times. The chain carries TRBV9 and TRBJ2-1; 7 bases agree with TRBD2. V lost 0 bases to trimming and J lost 4 bases; unmatched junction nucleotides: 4. Germline CDR1 reads SGDLS; CDR2 reads YYNGEE. The CDR3 sequence is 15 residues long. The chain's CDR3 is CASSVGLAEYNEQFF. The DNA of the CDR3 is TGTGCCAGCAGCGTAGGTCTAGCGGAGTACAATGAGCAGTTCTTC.

This clonotype was counted many times. The chain links TRBV15 to TRBJ2-2, with D maybe TRBD2 (5 bases). Germline V lookup: CDR1 LNHNV, CDR2 YYDKDF (reference sequence). V shed 3 bases and J shed 6 bases, with 11 bases lying between them. The CDR3 has 14 amino acids. The chain's CDR3 is CATSSFSVPGELFF. The DNA for the CDR3 is TGTGCCACCAGCAGCTTTAGCGTCCCCGGGGAGCTGTTTTTT. The full variable domain, its missing parts supplied by reference TRBV15 and TRBJ2-2, is DAMVIQNPRYQVTQFGKPVTLSCSQTLNHNVMYWYQQKSSQAPKLLFHYYDKDFNNEADTPDNFQSRRPNTSFCFLDIRSPGLGDTAMYLCATSSFSVPGELFFGEGSRLTVL.

The table lists this clonotype with many counts. The chain employs TRBV24-1 and TRBJ2-3; D unresolved. This CDR3 comprises 13 residues. V lost 9 bases, J lost 5 bases, and 14 bases lay in between. Germline V lookup: CDR1 KGHDR, CDR2 SFDVKD. The CDR3 reads CATAPELVDTQYF. CDR3 nucleotides: TGTGCCACCGCCCCAGAGCTAGTAGATACGCAGTATTTT.

With respect to this clonotype: An end of the junction does not agree with germline; a read error may underlie this. V and J are TRBV5-1 and TRBJ1-5; no firm D call. The CDR3 consists of 15 residues. Per germline, CDR1 SGHRS and CDR2 YFSETQ. CDR3: CASSADSYSNHPQHF. As DNA, the CDR3 is TGCGCCAGCAGCGCGGACTCATATAGCAATCATCCCCAGCATTTT.

The rearrangement uses TRBV2 and TRBJ1-2; D is possibly TRBD1 (5 bases). This CDR3 contains 13 residues. The germline CDR1 and CDR2 sequences are SNHLY and FYNNEI. Trimming stripped 4 bases from V and 7 bases from J, with 13 bases between. DNA of the CDR3: TGTGCCAGCAGTGTCCAGGGAAATGGTGGCTACACCTTC. This sequence encodes CASSVQGNGGYTF.

The chain links TRBV19 to TRBJ2-7; 8 bases are shared with TRBD1. V was pared by 4 bases and J by 3 bases, with 2 bases of the junction left unmatched. The CDR3 runs 13 residues. CDR1 is LNHDA, CDR2 SQIVND, per germline (reference sequence). Here the CDR3 reads CASSTGQGYEQYF. CDR3 DNA: TGTGCCAGTAGTACCGGACAGGGCTACGAGCAGTACTTC. Variable domain in full (rest from reference TRBV19 and TRBJ2-7): DGGITQSPKYLFRKEGQNVTLSCEQNLNHDAMYWYRQDPGQGLRLIYYSQIVNDFQKGDIAEGYSVSREKKESFPLTVTSAQKNPTAFYLCASSTGQGYEQYFGPGTRLTVT.

The genes are TRBV15 and TRBJ1-1, with 7 bases matching TRBD1. The CDR3 consists of 13 residues. V gave up 9 bases and J gave up 0 bases; unmatched junction bases: 4. The germline V gene has CDR1 LNHNV and CDR2 YYDKDF (reference sequence). CDR3 region: CATSGQLNTEAFF. The CDR3 DNA reads TGTGCCACTTCGGGACAGTTGAACACTGAAGCTTTCTTT.

Within the sample, this clonotype is medium-sized. The chain has TRBV27 and TRBJ2-7, with TRBD1 matching over 8 bases. The CDR3 contains 13 residues. Germline V CDR1 and CDR2: MNHEY, SMNVEV (reference sequence). Trimming cost V 5 bases and J 6 bases; bases outside gene matches: 6. The CDR3 protein is CASSDGQGGEQYV. CDR3 nucleotides: TGTGCCAGCAGTGATGGACAGGGAGGCGAGCAGTACGTC.

Ten or more counts support this clonotype. The rearrangement links TRBV29-1 to TRBJ2-5, with 7 bases lining up with TRBD1. The CDR3 length is 14 residues. V lost 3 bases, J lost 4 bases, and 8 bases stayed unmatched. Germline CDR1 and CDR2: SQVTM and ANQGSEA. DNA of the CDR3: TGCAGCGTTGACCCCGGACAGGTTAGAGAGACCCAGTACTTC. Translation: CSVDPGQVRETQYF.

Remarks on this clonotype: Being one base from a much bigger clone, this may be a read error. This chain connects TRBV29-1 to TRBJ2-7; no definite D call. This CDR3 is built from 12 residues. CDR1 and CDR2 (germline): SQVTM, ANQGSEA. Here the CDR3 DNA reads TGCAGCGTTCGTTGGGCTACCTACGAGCAGTGCTTC. It yields the protein CSVRWATYEQCF.

With regard to this clonotype: Possible read error: a much larger clone is one base away. Because it lacks the conserved phenylalanine or tryptophan at the end, this CDR3 is likely a read error. The DNA for the CDR3 is TGTGCCAGCAGCCCACGGCAGAATTCACCCCTCCACCTT. It specifies CASSPRQNSPLHL. This chain joins TRBV14 and TRBJ1-6; no firm D call. The CDR3 is made up of 13 amino acids. Germline V gene sequence: CDR1 SGHDN, CDR2 FVKESK. Trimming left V 4 bases short and J 7 bases short, with 8 bases between.

The J gene is TRBJ1-1, the V gene TRBV29-1; D ambiguous. CDR1 and CDR2 (germline): SQVTM, ANQGSEA. The CDR3 covers 15 residues. Between the trimmed V and J ends, which lost 3 bases and 0 bases, there was a span of 14 bases. The CDR3 bases are TGCAGCGTTGATAATTCAGGTGACATGAACACTGAAGCTTTCTTT. This translates into CSVDNSGDMNTEAFF.